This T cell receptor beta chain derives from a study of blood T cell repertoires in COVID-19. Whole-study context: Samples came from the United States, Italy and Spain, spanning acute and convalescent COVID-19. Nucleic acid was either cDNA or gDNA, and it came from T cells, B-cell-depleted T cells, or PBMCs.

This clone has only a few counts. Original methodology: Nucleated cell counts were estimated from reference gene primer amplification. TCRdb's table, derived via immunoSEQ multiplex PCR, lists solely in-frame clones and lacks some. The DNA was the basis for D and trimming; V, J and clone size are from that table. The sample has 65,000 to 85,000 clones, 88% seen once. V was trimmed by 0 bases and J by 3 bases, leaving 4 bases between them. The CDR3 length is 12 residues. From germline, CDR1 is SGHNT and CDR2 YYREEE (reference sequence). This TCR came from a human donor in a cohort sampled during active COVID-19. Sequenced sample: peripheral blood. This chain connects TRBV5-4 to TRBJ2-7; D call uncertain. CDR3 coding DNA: TGTGCCAGCAGCTTGGACGGCTACGAGCAGTACTTC. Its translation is CASSLDGYEQYF. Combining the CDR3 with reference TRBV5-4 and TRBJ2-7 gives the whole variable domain ETGVTQSPTHLIKTRGQQVTLRCSSQSGHNTVSWYQQALGQGPQFIFQYYREEENGRGNFPPRFSGLQFPNYSSELNVNALELDDSALYLCASSLDGYEQYFGPGTRLTVT.